This T cell receptor beta chain was captured by sequencing in a study of T cell responses to AZD1222 COVID-19 vaccine. Whole-study results and caveats: Mostly white British, mostly female donors; authors suggested clonal diversity may be underestimated. Vaccine-associated CD4 TCRs ranged over spike, dominating at 160-218 and 743-854. Nearly half of spike-specific TCRs reportedly target variant regions that are unmutated in the B.1.351 and B.1.1.7 variants. Repertoire samples came only from after the peak T cell response.

Looked up from germline, CDR1 is MNHEY and CDR2 is SMNVEV (reference sequence). The CDR3 is made up of 14 amino acids. V lost 3 bases and J lost 3, with 11 bases in between. About this clone: No antigen is known for it.

Sequenced by immunoSEQ multiplex PCR; TCRdb stores in-frame clones only, minus some. This sample yields under 200,000 clones, of which just over 90% are seen a single time; roughly 0.98% belongs to the top ten. The source material was peripheral blood, sampled on day 0 of AZD1222 vaccination. The sequence was collected from an adult in good health. The chain joins TRBV27 to TRBJ1-1; the D gene is possibly TRBD1 (6 bases). The CDR3 DNA follows: TGTGCCAGCAGTTTGGGAGGGACATACACTGAAGCTTTCTTT. Its translation: CASSLGGTYTEAFF.